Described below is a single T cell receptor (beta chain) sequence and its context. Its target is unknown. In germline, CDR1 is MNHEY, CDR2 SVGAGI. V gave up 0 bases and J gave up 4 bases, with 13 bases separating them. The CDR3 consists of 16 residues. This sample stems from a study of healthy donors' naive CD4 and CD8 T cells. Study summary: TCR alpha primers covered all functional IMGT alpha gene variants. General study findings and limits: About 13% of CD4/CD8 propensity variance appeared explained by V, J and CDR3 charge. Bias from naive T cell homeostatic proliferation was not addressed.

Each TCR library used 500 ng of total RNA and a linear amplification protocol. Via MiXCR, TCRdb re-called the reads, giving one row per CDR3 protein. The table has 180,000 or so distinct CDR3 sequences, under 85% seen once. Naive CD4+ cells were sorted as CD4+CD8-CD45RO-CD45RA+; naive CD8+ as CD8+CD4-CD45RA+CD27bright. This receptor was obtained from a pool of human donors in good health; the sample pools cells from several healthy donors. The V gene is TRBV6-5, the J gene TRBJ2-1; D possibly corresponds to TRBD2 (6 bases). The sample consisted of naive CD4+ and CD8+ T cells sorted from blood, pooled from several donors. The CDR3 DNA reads TGTGCCAGCAGTTACTCTACTAGCCCCCGTTACAATGAGCAGTTCTTC. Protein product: CASSYSTSPRYNEQFF.